The clone carrying this T cell receptor (beta chain) was observed a handful of times. Its antigen is undetermined. MiXCR, applied by TCRdb to the reads, yields one record per CDR3 protein. Found here are tens of thousands of distinct CDR3 sequences, roughly a third of them singletons; the top ten hold around 70%. This sample was included in a study of T cell repertoires in cytomegalovirus infection. Overall study: CMV infection and matching HLA type were both indicated by public TCR beta signatures.

Whole-study findings and limits: HLA-C-restricted CMV clonotypes gave the most frequent clonotype in two of eight donors.

Germline trimming cut 2 bases from V and 10 bases from J; bases unmatched to any gene: 6. The CDR3 is made up of 15 amino acids. The sample was PBMCs, sequenced either directly or after in vitro stimulation (not recorded which). The TCR comes from a human donor in good health (CMV status not recorded). Some clones in this sample may be carry-over from other donors' samples. The chain has TRBV12-3 or TRBV12-4 and TRBJ2-1; 12 nucleotides match TRBD2. CDR3 loop: CASSLRLAGAREQFF. Written as DNA, the CDR3 is TGTGCCAGCAGTTTACGACTAGCGGGAGCACGGGAGCAGTTCTTC.